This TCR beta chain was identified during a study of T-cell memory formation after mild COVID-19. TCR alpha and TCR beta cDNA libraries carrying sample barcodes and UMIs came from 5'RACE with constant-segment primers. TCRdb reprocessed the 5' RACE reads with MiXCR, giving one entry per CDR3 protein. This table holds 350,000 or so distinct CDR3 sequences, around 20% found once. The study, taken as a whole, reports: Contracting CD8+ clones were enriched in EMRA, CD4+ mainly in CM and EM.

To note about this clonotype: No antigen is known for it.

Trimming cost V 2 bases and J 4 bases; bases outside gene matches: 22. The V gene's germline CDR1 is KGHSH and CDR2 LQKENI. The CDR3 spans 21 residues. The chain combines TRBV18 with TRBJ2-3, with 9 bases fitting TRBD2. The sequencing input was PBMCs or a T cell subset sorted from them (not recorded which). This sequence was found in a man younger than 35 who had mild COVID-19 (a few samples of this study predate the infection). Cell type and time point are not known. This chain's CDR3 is CASSPSLLRGGRESSSDTQYF. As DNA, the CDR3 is TGTGCCAGCTCACCATCGCTTTTGCGGGGGGGCCGGGAGAGTTCGTCAGATACGCAGTATTTT.